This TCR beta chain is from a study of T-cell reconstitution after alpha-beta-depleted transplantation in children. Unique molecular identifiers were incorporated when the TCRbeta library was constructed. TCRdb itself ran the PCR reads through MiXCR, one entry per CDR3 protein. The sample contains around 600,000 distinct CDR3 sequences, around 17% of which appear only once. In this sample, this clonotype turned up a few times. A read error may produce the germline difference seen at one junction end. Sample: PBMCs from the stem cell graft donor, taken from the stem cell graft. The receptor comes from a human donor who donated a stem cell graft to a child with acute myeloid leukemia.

CDR3 DNA sequence: TGCAGCTTTGACCGAGGAACAGATACGCAGTATTTT. The encoded protein is CSFDRGTDTQYF. The chain uses TRBV29-1 and TRBJ2-3; D unclear. Germline lookup yields CDR1 SQVTM and CDR2 ANQGSEA. This CDR3 contains 12 residues.